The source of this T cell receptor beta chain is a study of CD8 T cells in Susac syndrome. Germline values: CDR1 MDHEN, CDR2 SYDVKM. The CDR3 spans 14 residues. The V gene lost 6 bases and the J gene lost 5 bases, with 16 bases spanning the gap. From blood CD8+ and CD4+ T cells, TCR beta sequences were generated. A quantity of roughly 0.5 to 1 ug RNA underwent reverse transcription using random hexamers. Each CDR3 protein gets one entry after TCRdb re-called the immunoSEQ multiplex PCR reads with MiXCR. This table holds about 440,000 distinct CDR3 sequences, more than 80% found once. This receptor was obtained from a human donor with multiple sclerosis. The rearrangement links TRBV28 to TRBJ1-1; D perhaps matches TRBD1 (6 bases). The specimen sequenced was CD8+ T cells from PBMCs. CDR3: CASSTSGGRTEAFF. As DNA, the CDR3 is TGTGCCAGCAGCACCTCGGGGGGCCGAACTGAAGCTTTCTTT.